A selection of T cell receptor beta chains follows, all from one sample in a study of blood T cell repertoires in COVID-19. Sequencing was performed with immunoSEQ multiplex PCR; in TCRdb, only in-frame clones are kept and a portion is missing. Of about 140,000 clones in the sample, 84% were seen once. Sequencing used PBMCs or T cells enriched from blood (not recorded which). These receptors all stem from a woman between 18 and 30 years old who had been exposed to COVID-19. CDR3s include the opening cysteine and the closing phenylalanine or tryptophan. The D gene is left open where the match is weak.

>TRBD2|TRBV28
CASRRGGRSSYNEQFF
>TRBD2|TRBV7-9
CASSPFLAGESNEQFF
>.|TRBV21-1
CASSKAEVFGRGDEKLFF
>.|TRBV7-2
CASSLVVTGMNTEAFF
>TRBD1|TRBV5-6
CASSLATGSQETQYF
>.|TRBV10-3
CAISEGTEIYNEQFF
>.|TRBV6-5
CASRRGGGNEQFF
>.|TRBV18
CASSQNTGNTEAFF
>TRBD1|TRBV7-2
CASSPPGTGAYADGYTF
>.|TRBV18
CASSLAGNQPQHF
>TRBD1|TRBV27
CASSDRGGYTEAFF
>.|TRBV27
CASSWGGDQPQHF
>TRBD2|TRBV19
CASTKEWGLALIEQYF
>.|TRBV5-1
CASSLGKTYQNSPLHF
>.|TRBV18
CASSPPLKHATNEKLFF
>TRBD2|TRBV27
CASSEWAGGSYEQYF
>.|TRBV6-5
CASSTTGYMNTEAFF
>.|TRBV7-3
CASSEGGSDTQYF
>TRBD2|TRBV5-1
CASMRQSGSPSNEQFF
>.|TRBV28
CASSSESLDEAFF
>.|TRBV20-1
CSASLAEETQYF